The next 14 T cell receptor beta chains were all read from a single sample in a study of blood T cells in healthy people across ages. With a J-beta primer mix and a sample-barcoded 5' primer, a second PCR ran roughly 7 to 11 cycles. Via MiXCR, TCRdb re-called the 5' RACE reads, giving one row per CDR3 protein. The sample lists 650,000 to 1,000,000 distinct CDR3 sequences, about 42% occurring once. The source material was blood. The receptors stem from a man aged 80 or over in good health.

This chain links TRBV7-8 with TRBJ2-3; no reliable D call. CDR1 SGHVS and CDR2 FQNEAQ come from the germline V gene. Between the trimmed V and J ends, which lost 2 bases and 0 bases, there was a span of 9 bases. There are 15 residues in the CDR3. This CDR3 reads CASSLRVTSTDTQYF. The CDR3 DNA follows: TGTGCCAGCAGCTTAAGAGTAACTAGCACAGATACGCAGTATTTT.

Notes on this clonotype: Given a much more abundant clone one base away, this may be a read error. The chain is built from TRBV28 and TRBJ2-5, with 8 positions matching TRBD1. This CDR3 comprises 15 residues. Germline CDR1 reads MDHEN; CDR2 reads SYDVKM. The CDR3 DNA reads as TGTACCAGCAGCCCCCAAGGACAGGGACAAGAGACCCAGTACTTC. Translation: CTSSPQGQGQETQYF. The whole variable domain, filled in from reference TRBV28 and TRBJ2-5, reads DVKVTQSSRYLVKRTGEKVFLECVQDMDHENMFWYRQDPGLGLRLIYFSYDVKMKEKGDIPEGYSVSREKKERFSLILESASTNQTSMYLCTSSPQGQGQETQYFGPGTRLLVL.

This chain uses TRBV5-1 with TRBJ2-3; 8 nucleotides align to TRBD2. The ends lost 0 bases at V and 4 bases at J; junction bases unmatched: 16. The germline V gene has CDR1 SGHRS and CDR2 YFSETQ. This CDR3 spans 19 amino acids. CDR3 sequence: CASSLAVLGSGGPPDTQYF. CDR3 bases: TGCGCCAGCAGCTTGGCGGTTTTGGGAAGCGGGGGACCCCCAGATACGCAGTATTTT. Complete variable domain (other parts from reference TRBV5-1 and TRBJ2-3): KAGVTQTPRYLIKTRGQQVTLSCSPISGHRSVSWYQQTPGQGLQFLFEYFSETQRNKGNFPGRFSGRQFSNSRSEMNVSTLELGDSALYLCASSLAVLGSGGPPDTQYFGPGTRLTVL.

Worth noting for this clonotype: The junction and the germline gene differ at one end; a read error may be behind it. This sequence joins TRBV2 and TRBJ2-1; 8 nucleotides align to TRBD2. TRBJ2-7 explains the end of the DNA better; the J call may be wrong. CDR3 length: 15 amino acids. Per germline, CDR1 SNHLY and CDR2 FYNNEI. This CDR3 reads CASGSSGLSYNEQYF. CDR3 nucleotides: TGCGCCAGCGGTTCTAGCGGGCTTTCCTACAATGAGCAGTACTTC.

This clonotype was seen more than once but under ten times. The J gene is TRBJ2-7, the V gene TRBV28; the D is unclear. This CDR3 is built from 14 residues. V lost 6 bases, J lost 0 bases, and 12 bases lay in between. Germline V gives CDR1 MDHEN, CDR2 SYDVKM. CDR3 region: CASRVGLVSYEQYF. CDR3 nucleotide sequence: TGTGCCAGCAGGGTTGGTTTGGTCTCCTACGAGCAGTACTTC.

This clonotype was counted many times. The CDR3 DNA reads as TGCGCCAGCAGCCAAGTGGGTAGCGGCTCTGGGGCCAACGTCCTGACTTTC. Translating gives CASSQVGSGSGANVLTF. This chain joins TRBV4-3 and TRBJ2-6; D might be TRBD2 (6 bases). This CDR3 spans 17 amino acids. Germline CDR1 reads LGHNA; CDR2 reads YSLEER. The V end lost 1 base, the J end lost 0 bases, and 10 bases lay between the germline ends.

This sequence joins TRBV11-1 and TRBJ2-3; TRBD2 agrees at 9 bases. CDR3 size: 18 residues. The junction had 13 bases not matched to a gene; V was cut back by 0 bases and J by 6 bases. Per the germline V gene, CDR1 is SGHAT and CDR2 is FQDESV (reference sequence). The CDR3 nucleotides are TGTGCCAGCAGCTTAGCGCAGTTCTCTAGCGGGACTCAGGATACGCAGTATTTT. This gives the protein CASSLAQFSSGTQDTQYF.

This clonotype came up once. The genes are TRBV20-1 and TRBJ1-2, with D unclear. V lost 5 bases and J lost 3, with 13 bases in between. This CDR3 spans 13 amino acids. CDR1 is DFQATT, CDR2 SNEGSKA, per germline (reference sequence). The CDR3 coding sequence is TGCAGTGCTGAGGGCCGTCGGGACTATGGCTACACCTTC. Amino acids: CSAEGRRDYGYTF.

The chain couples TRBV4-1 to TRBJ2-5, with 12 positions matching TRBD1. The J call is doubtful: the DNA matches TRBJ2-7 better. CDR3 length equals 15 residues. CDR1 is MGHRA, CDR2 YSYEKL, per germline. In DNA form, the CDR3 reads TGCGCCAGCAGCCAGGGACAGGGGGCCTTCTACGAGCAGTACTTC. Its translation: CASSQGQGAFYEQYF.

The chain links TRBV7-2 to TRBJ1-2; no clear D. CDR1 is SGHTA and CDR2 is FQGNSA in the germline V gene. This CDR3 has 13 residues. Trimming removed 2 bases from V and 4 bases from J, with 8 bases in between. CDR3: CASSLQRPYGYTF. The CDR3 nucleotides are TGTGCCAGCAGCTTACAGCGTCCCTATGGCTACACCTTC. The variable domain in full, completed from reference TRBV7-2 and TRBJ1-2, reads GAGVSQSPSNKVTEKGKDVELRCDPISGHTALYWYRQSLGQGLEFLIYFQGNSAPDKSGLPSDRFSAERTGGSVSTLTIQRTQQEDSAVYLCASSLQRPYGYTFGSGTRLTVV.

V and J are TRBV19 and TRBJ2-1, with D unresolved. CDR1 is LNHDA and CDR2 is SQIVND in the germline V gene (reference sequence). V lost 10 bases and J 7 bases, leaving 11 bases between the germline ends. This CDR3 is 11 amino acids long. CDR3 protein: CATGWENEQFF. CDR3 bases: TGTGCCACCGGGTGGGAAAATGAGCAGTTCTTC.

V and J are TRBV6-6 and TRBJ2-3, with a possible D match to TRBD1 (5 bases). CDR1 MNHNY and CDR2 SVGAGI come from the germline V gene (reference sequence). Trimming took 7 bases from V and 0 from J, leaving 11 bases between them. This CDR3 is built from 14 residues. The chain's CDR3 is CASKLGPSTDTQYF. CDR3 coding DNA: TGTGCCAGCAAGTTGGGGCCTAGCACAGATACGCAGTATTTT.

The chain uses TRBV10-3 and TRBJ2-1; TRBD2 agrees at 12 bases. V lost 6 bases, J lost 9 bases, and 3 bases stayed unmatched. The CDR3 runs to 13 residues. The germline V gene has CDR1 ENHRY and CDR2 SYGVKD. Here the CDR3 reads CAIRTSGGREQFF. The DNA for the CDR3 is TGTGCCATCAGGACTAGCGGGGGTCGTGAGCAGTTCTTC.

Comments on this clonotype: At one boundary the junction diverges from the germline segment, which might be a read error. V is TRBV27 and J is TRBJ2-5; D perhaps matches TRBD1 (6 bases). This CDR3 has 14 residues. In germline, CDR1 is MNHEY, CDR2 SMNVEV (reference sequence). For the CDR3, the DNA is TGTGCCAGTAAACACGGACCCGCAGGGGAGACCCAGTACTTT. It yields the protein CASKHGPAGETQYF.